Listed below are T cell receptor beta chains from one sample, sequenced in a study of blood T cell repertoires in COVID-19. Some clones are missing from TCRdb's copy, which holds only in-frame ones; the method was immunoSEQ multiplex PCR. The table has about 190,000 clones, more than 70% seen once; the top ten hold about 1.6%. The source material was peripheral blood. These receptors were collected from a man aged 18 to 29 with active or convalescent COVID-19. Both conserved end residues are part of each CDR3. D genes are given only for firm matches. For some rows the clone size is stated as once, few or many, or as a class when expanded; others skip it.

TGTGCCAGCAGCTTAGGGAGTAGTCTTAGCGTCAAATTCATAGATACGCAGTATTTT	CASSLGSSLSVKFIDTQYF	TRBV7-2	TRBJ2-3	.	.
TGTGCCACCTCACAGGGGGGGCATAATTCACCCCTCCACTTT	CATSQGGHNSPLHF	TRBV2	TRBJ1-6	TRBD1	few
TGTGCCTGGAGTGTACGGAATCAGCCCCAGCATTTT	CAWSVRNQPQHF	TRBV30	TRBJ1-5	.	.
TGTGCCAGCAGCGCCCCGCGCGGGACCTCTCAAGAGACCCAGTACTTC	CASSAPRGTSQETQYF	TRBV7-2	TRBJ2-5	.	.
TGTGCCAGCAGGCCTAGCGGGGTCGGGGAGCTGTTTTTT	CASRPSGVGELFF	TRBV12-3/TRBV12-4	TRBJ2-2	TRBD2	.
TGTGCCAGCAGTCGACAGGGGAACACTGAAGCTTTCTTT	CASSRQGNTEAFF	TRBV3-1/TRBV3-2	TRBJ1-1	TRBD1	.
TGTGCCAGCAGTTTAACCGGGACAGGGGATGGCTACACCTTC	CASSLTGTGDGYTF	TRBV27	TRBJ1-2	TRBD1	.
TGTGCCAGCAGTGACTCGGAGACAGGGGGCAATGAGCAGTTCTTC	CASSDSETGGNEQFF	TRBV6-4	TRBJ2-1	TRBD1	.
TGTGCCAGCAGCCAAGTAACAGCGGGAGGGCCTCCAGATACGCAGTATTTT	CASSQVTAGGPPDTQYF	TRBV14	TRBJ2-3	TRBD2	.
TGCAGCGTTCAACAGGGGGTGAGCACTGAAGCTTTCTTT	CSVQQGVSTEAFF	TRBV29-1	TRBJ1-1	TRBD1	.
TGTGCCAGCAGCCCCGTTACCGGGAATTCGGGATACGAGCAGTACTTC	CASSPVTGNSGYEQYF	TRBV7-2	TRBJ2-7	.	.
TGTGCCAGTAGCAGGGGGACGGATACCTACGAGCAGTACTTC	CASSRGTDTYEQYF	TRBV19	TRBJ2-7	TRBD1	.
TGTGCCAGCAGCTTAGATAGAACGGCTGAAGCTTTCTTT	CASSLDRTAEAFF	TRBV11-3	TRBJ1-1	.	.
TGTGCCATCAGTGGTCGACAGGGCGAAGCTTTCTTT	CAISGRQGEAFF	TRBV10-3	TRBJ1-1	TRBD1	.
TGTGCCAGCAGCTCCGGTCCATTTTATAGCAATCAGCCCCAGCATTTT	CASSSGPFYSNQPQHF	TRBV7-2	TRBJ1-5	.	.
TGTGCCAGCAGCCAAGATTGGGGACTAGCGGGAGTAATGGATACGCAGTATTTT	CASSQDWGLAGVMDTQYF	TRBV3-1/TRBV3-2	TRBJ2-3	TRBD2	many
TGTGCCACCAGTCCCGACACCTACTTACAAGAGACCCAGTACTTC	CATSPDTYLQETQYF	TRBV24-1	TRBJ2-5	.	.
TGCAGCGTTGAGGGGGCCCTGGGCACTGAAGCTTTCTTT	CSVEGALGTEAFF	TRBV29-1	TRBJ1-1	.	.
TGTGCTAGTGGTTTGGTAGGGGGAGGGCCCTCGAGGAATGAGCAGTTCTTC	CASGLVGGGPSRNEQFF	TRBV12-5	TRBJ2-1	.	.
TGTGCCAGCGCGAAGGGGATGAACACTGAAGCTTTCTTT	CASAKGMNTEAFF	TRBV6-5	TRBJ1-1	.	.
TGTGCCAGCAGCTTACCCGAGGTAGGCAGGGGGCCAGGCTACACCTTC	CASSLPEVGRGPGYTF	TRBV7-2	TRBJ1-2	TRBD1	.
TGTGCCAGCAGCTTTCGGCCAGGGAACCCTTCCAACACTGAAGCTTTCTTT	CASSFRPGNPSNTEAFF	TRBV5-8	TRBJ1-1	.	.
TGTGCCACCAGCAGAGGTTCCGGGACAGGAGACAATGAGCAGTTCTTC	CATSRGSGTGDNEQFF	TRBV15	TRBJ2-1	TRBD1	.
TGTGCCAGCAGCTTCGGGGGCTCCTACAATGAGCAGTTCTTC	CASSFGGSYNEQFF	TRBV11-2	TRBJ2-1	.	.
TGTGCCAGCAGACTAAGCACAGATACGCAGTATTTT	CASRLSTDTQYF	TRBV12-3/TRBV12-4	TRBJ2-3	.	.
TGTGCCAGCAGCTTGACCCGGTCCAGGGTAAACGAGCAGTACTTC	CASSLTRSRVNEQYF	TRBV7-2	TRBJ2-7	.	.
TGTGCCAGCAGCTCTCTCCAGCGGGAGGGCACAGATACGCAGTATTTT	CASSSLQREGTDTQYF	TRBV7-2	TRBJ2-3	TRBD2	.
TGTGCCAGCAGCTTAGGTAGCGGGGGGGCCGCAGAGACCCAGTACTTC	CASSLGSGGAAETQYF	TRBV7-3	TRBJ2-5	TRBD2	.
TGTGCCAGCAGCTTAAATCCAGGCGGGCGGGGGGAGCAGTTCTTC	CASSLNPGGRGEQFF	TRBV7-2	TRBJ2-1	TRBD2	once
TGTGCCAGCAGCTCGGGCAGGGGGCTCTACGAGCAGTACTTC	CASSSGRGLYEQYF	TRBV5-8	TRBJ2-7	TRBD1	.
TGTGCCAGCAGTTACTCGGGGGGGTTAGTACAGCGGGCCCAGCATTTT	CASSYSGGLVQRAQHF	TRBV6-6	TRBJ1-5	.	once
TGTGCCAGCTCACCTACCGTTGGACAGGGTAATGATGGCTACACCTTC	CASSPTVGQGNDGYTF	TRBV18	TRBJ1-2	TRBD1	.
TGTGCCAGCAGCAAACTAAAGGGGGCCAACCAAGAGACCCAGTACTTC	CASSKLKGANQETQYF	TRBV21-1	TRBJ2-5	.	.
TGTGCCAGCAGCCCGGGACTAGCGGGAGGGGCCGGGGAGCTGTTTTTT	CASSPGLAGGAGELFF	TRBV3-1/TRBV3-2	TRBJ2-2	TRBD2	.
TGTGCCAGCAGCATAAATCTATCGGGTGGTGGAAACAATGAGCAGTTCTTC	CASSINLSGGGNNEQFF	TRBV13	TRBJ2-1	.	.
TGTGCCATCAGTGAGTCGGGGAACGGAGGTGATCAGCCCCAGCATTTT	CAISESGNGGDQPQHF	TRBV10-3	TRBJ1-5	.	.
TGTGCCATCAGCGCCGACAGGGGGCTCCAGCCCCAGCATTTT	CAISADRGLQPQHF	TRBV10-3	TRBJ1-5	TRBD1	.
TGTGCCAGCAGCGTAGAGGCGGGAGTGGGCTACAATGAGCAGTTCTTC	CASSVEAGVGYNEQFF	TRBV9	TRBJ2-1	TRBD2	few
TGTGCCATCAGTGACCCACCCACCCGCGGGGGGACCTACGAGCAGTACTTC	CAISDPPTRGGTYEQYF	TRBV10-3	TRBJ2-7	TRBD2	once
TGCAGCGTCGGGGGGGGGAACTATGGCTACACCTTC	CSVGGGNYGYTF	TRBV29-1	TRBJ1-2	.	.
TGTGCCAGCTCACTGGGACAGGGGAGTGGAAACACCATATATTTT	CASSLGQGSGNTIYF	TRBV18	TRBJ1-3	TRBD1	.
TGTGCCATCAGTGAAGGGGAGGGAACCGGGGAGCTGTTTTTT	CAISEGEGTGELFF	TRBV10-3	TRBJ2-2	TRBD2	.
TGTGCCAGCAGCCCCAGCGGGTTCACAGATACGCAGTATTTT	CASSPSGFTDTQYF	TRBV28	TRBJ2-3	.	.
TGTGCCAGCAGCTCGACAAACTCTGGAAACACCATATATTTT	CASSSTNSGNTIYF	TRBV7-2	TRBJ1-3	.	.
TGCGCCAGCAGCCAAGTCCCTAGCGCTACCTACGAGCAGTACTTC	CASSQVPSATYEQYF	TRBV4-1	TRBJ2-7	.	.
TGCGCCAGCAGCCCCGGAACAGGCCTCGGAAACACCATATATTTT	CASSPGTGLGNTIYF	TRBV5-1	TRBJ1-3	.	many
TGCGCCAGCAGTTGGACAGACTATAATTCACCCCTCCACTTT	CASSWTDYNSPLHF	TRBV4-1	TRBJ1-6	.	.
TGTGCCAGCAGTGAAACGAGGTTCAGGGGGGAAAAACTGTTTTTT	CASSETRFRGEKLFF	TRBV2	TRBJ1-4	TRBD1	.
TGTGCCAGCAGCTTAGTTACGGGACAGAATTCGAACACTGAAGCTTTCTTT	CASSLVTGQNSNTEAFF	TRBV7-9	TRBJ1-1	TRBD1	.
TGTGCCAGCAGCCAAGTGGGACTAGCGGGAGGGGAGACCCAGTACTTC	CASSQVGLAGGETQYF	TRBV4-2	TRBJ2-5	TRBD2	.
TGTGCCAGCAGCCAAAAGGGGGATGGCAATTCACCCCTCCACTTT	CASSQKGDGNSPLHF	TRBV3-1/TRBV3-2	TRBJ1-6	.	.